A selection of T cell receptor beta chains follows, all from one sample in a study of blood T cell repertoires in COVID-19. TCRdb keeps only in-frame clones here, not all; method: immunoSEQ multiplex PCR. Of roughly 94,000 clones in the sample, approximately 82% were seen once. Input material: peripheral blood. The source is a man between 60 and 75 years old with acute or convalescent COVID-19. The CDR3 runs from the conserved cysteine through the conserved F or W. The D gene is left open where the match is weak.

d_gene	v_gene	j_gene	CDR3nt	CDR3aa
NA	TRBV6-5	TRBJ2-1	TGTGCCAGCAGACCCCTAAGCCCCTACAATGAGCAGTTCTTC	CASRPLSPYNEQFF
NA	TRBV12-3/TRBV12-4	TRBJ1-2	TGTGCCAGCAGTCGTGGGCCGGACTATGGCTACACCTTC	CASSRGPDYGYTF
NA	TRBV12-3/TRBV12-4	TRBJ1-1	TGTGCCAGCACCCAGAACCGGAGAACTGAAGCTTTCTTT	CASTQNRRTEAFF
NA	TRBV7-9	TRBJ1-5	TGTGCCAGCAGCGACACGGACAAAAGCAATCAGCCCCAGCATTTT	CASSDTDKSNQPQHF
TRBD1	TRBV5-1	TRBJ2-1	TGCGCCAGCAGCTTGCAGGGGGCGTCCTACAATGAGCAGTTCTTC	CASSLQGASYNEQFF
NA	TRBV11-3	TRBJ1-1	TGTGCCAGCAGCTTACGCGGGAGCACTGAAGCTTTCTTT	CASSLRGSTEAFF
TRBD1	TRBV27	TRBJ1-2	TGTGCCAGCAGTCTCCTCGGGACAGGCTACTATGGCTACACCTTC	CASSLLGTGYYGYTF
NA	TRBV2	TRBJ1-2	TGTGCCAGCAGTCTGCAGGGCGGCTACACCTTC	CASSLQGGYTF
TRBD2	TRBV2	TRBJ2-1	TGTGCCAGCAGTTTGACTAGCATGGGTGAGCAGTTCTTC	CASSLTSMGEQFF
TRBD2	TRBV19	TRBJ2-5	TGTGCCAGTAGTATCAGCGGGGTCGGTGGGACCCAGTACTTC	CASSISGVGGTQYF
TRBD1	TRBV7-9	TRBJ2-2	TGTGCCAGCAGCCTGAGGACAGGCGCATACACCGGGGAGCTGTTTTTT	CASSLRTGAYTGELFF
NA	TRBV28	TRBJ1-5	TGTGCCAGCAGTCCCACAGGGATTGGCAATCAGCCCCAGCATTTT	CASSPTGIGNQPQHF
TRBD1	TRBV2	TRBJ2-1	TGTGCCAGCACCCGGCAGGGTCTCCCAGGGGGTGAGCAGTTCTTC	CASTRQGLPGGEQFF
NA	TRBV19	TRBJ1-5	TGTGCCAGTAGAAGGGTATCCACAGGGAGTCAGCCCCAGCATTTT	CASRRVSTGSQPQHF